These 18 T cell receptor beta chains share one sample of origin, sequenced in a study of blood T cell repertoires in COVID-19. The repertoire was sequenced with immunoSEQ multiplex PCR; TCRdb's copy has only in-frame clones and lacks some. The sample holds approximately 200,000 clones, more than 85% seen once. Material for sequencing was peripheral blood. The receptors originated from a man between 70 and 80 years old with active or convalescent COVID-19.

The CDR3 protein is CASSFLQKLFF. Written as DNA, the CDR3 is TGTGCCAGCAGTTTTCTCCAAAAACTGTTTTTT. The V gene is TRBV28, the J gene TRBJ1-4; D uncertain. The CDR3 runs to 11 residues. Germline CDR1 and CDR2: MDHEN and SYDVKM. The V gene lost 3 bases and the J gene lost 9 bases, with 5 bases spanning the gap.

This chain joins TRBV28 and TRBJ2-2, with D unresolved. The CDR3 consists of 18 residues. Germline CDR1 reads MDHEN; CDR2 reads SYDVKM. Between the trimmed V and J ends, which lost 3 bases and 2 bases, there was a span of 19 bases. The CDR3 DNA reads as TGTGCCAGCAGTTTTTGGGTTAGAGGCGCTAACAACACCGGGGAGCTGTTTTTT. Amino acid sequence: CASSFWVRGANNTGELFF.

The V and J genes are TRBV10-3 and TRBJ2-1, with 9 bases aligning to TRBD1. The CDR3 has 15 amino acids. The ends lost 6 bases at V and 5 bases at J; junction bases unmatched: 8. CDR1 and CDR2 (germline): ENHRY, SYGVKD. The DNA of the CDR3 is TGTGCCATCAGGAGCACAGGGGGCCCAAACAATGAGCAGTTCTTC. This encodes CAIRSTGGPNNEQFF.

The rearrangement links TRBV28 to TRBJ2-1; weak D call: TRBD2 (6 bases). This CDR3 comprises 14 residues. V was clipped by 9 bases and J by 8 bases, with 20 bases between them. Germline V CDR1 and CDR2: MDHEN, SYDVKM. CDR3 DNA: TGTGCCAGTACTCCCCACAGCGGGCCCTATGAGCAGTTCTTC. This sequence encodes CASTPHSGPYEQFF.

J is TRBJ2-3 and V is TRBV6-5, with 8 bases lining up with TRBD1. J gave up 8 bases and V 6 bases, and 10 bases lay outside the gene matches. CDR3 size: 14 residues. The V gene's germline CDR1 is MNHEY and CDR2 SVGAGI. The CDR3 here is CASSRRQGRVTQYF. Here the CDR3 DNA reads TGTGCCAGCAGCCGACGACAGGGGCGGGTTACGCAGTATTTT.

The rearrangement uses TRBV11-3 and TRBJ2-1, with D possibly being TRBD1 (5 bases). V was trimmed by 4 bases and J by 4 bases, leaving 14 bases between them. Germline V gives CDR1 SGHNT, CDR2 YENEEA. This CDR3 comprises 15 residues. CDR3 sequence (DNA): TGTGCCAGCAGCTCGATGACAGTAAAGTACAATGAGCAGTTCTTC. Its protein product is CASSSMTVKYNEQFF. The variable domain in full, with the rest retrieved from reference TRBV11-3 and TRBJ2-1, is EAGVVQSPRYKIIEKKQPVAFWCNPISGHNTLYWYLQNLGQGPELLIRYENEEAVDDSQLPKDRFSAERLKGVDSTLKIQPAELGDSAVYLCASSSMTVKYNEQFFGPGTRLTVL.

This chain joins TRBV3-1 (or the pseudogene TRBV3-2) and TRBJ1-4; 11 bases align to TRBD1. The V and J ends lost 4 bases and 0 bases, in that order; junction bases with no gene match: 13. Germline CDR1 is LGHDT and CDR2 is YNNKEL (reference sequence). There are 20 residues in the CDR3. The CDR3 here is CASSPPTKDRGRATNEKLFF. The CDR3, as DNA: TGTGCCAGCAGCCCCCCAACCAAGGACAGGGGGCGAGCAACTAATGAAAAACTGTTTTTT.

The CDR3 DNA reads TGCGCCAGCAGCCAAGGTCGACTAGCGGGAGACCTCGGGCAGTTCTTC. Amino acid sequence: CASSQGRLAGDLGQFF. The J gene is TRBJ2-1, the V gene TRBV4-3; 12 bases are shared with TRBD2. Germline V gene data show CDR1 as LGHNA and CDR2 as YSLEER. The CDR3 covers 16 residues. J gave up 12 bases and V 1 base, and 10 bases lay outside the gene matches.

The rearrangement uses TRBV5-1 and TRBJ1-3; D is perhaps TRBD1 (6 bases). Germline CDR1 and CDR2: SGHRS and YFSETQ. The CDR3 consists of 16 residues. Deletions cut 0 bases from V and 4 bases from J, with 14 bases between. CDR3 loop: CASSLEPGHKGNTIYF. The CDR3 DNA reads as TGCGCCAGCAGCTTGGAGCCGGGACACAAGGGAAACACCATATATTTT.

The chain recombines TRBV19 with TRBJ1-5; possible D gene TRBD1, 5 bases. In germline, CDR1 is LNHDA, CDR2 SQIVND (reference sequence). Trimming took off 5 bases at V and 2 bases at J, with 13 bases between the two ends. The CDR3 is made up of 15 amino acids. The CDR3 sequence: CASSLPGGGNQPQHF. As DNA, the CDR3 is TGTGCCAGTAGTCTTCCCGGGGGTGGCAATCAGCCCCAGCATTTT.

This rearrangement joins TRBV7-6 to TRBJ2-5; possible D gene TRBD1, 5 bases. The ends were cut back, 3 bases at V and 2 bases at J, with 13 bases in the middle. Germline V CDR1 and CDR2: SGHVS, FNYEAQ. The CDR3 consists of 15 residues. The CDR3 sequence is CASSFRVPPQETQYF. The CDR3 DNA follows: TGTGCCAGCAGCTTCAGGGTCCCCCCACAAGAGACCCAGTACTTC. Full variable domain (remainder filled in from reference TRBV7-6 and TRBJ2-5): GAGVSQSPRYKVTKRGQDVALRCDPISGHVSLYWYRQALGQGPEFLTYFNYEAQQDKSGLPNDRFSAERPEGSISTLTIQRTEQRDSAMYRCASSFRVPPQETQYFGPGTRLLVL.

The rearrangement uses TRBV5-6 and TRBJ1-6, with D possibly TRBD1 on 6 matching bases. V was cut by 5 bases and J by 7 bases, with 13 bases left in between. Germline V gene data show CDR1 as SGHDT and CDR2 as YYEEEE. The CDR3 extends over 14 amino acids. The CDR3 coding sequence is TGTGCCAGCAGTACTCAGGGGAGAAATTCACCCCTCCACTTT. As protein: CASSTQGRNSPLHF.

The chain links TRBV7-2 to TRBJ1-3, with a possible D match to TRBD1 (6 bases). Germline assignment: CDR1 SGHTA and CDR2 FQGNSA. CDR3 length: 14 residues. Trimming pared 3 bases from V and 4 bases from J, leaving 10 bases between. The CDR3 loop reads CASSFLGTGNTIYF. The CDR3 nucleotides are TGTGCCAGCAGCTTCCTTGGGACAGGAAACACCATATATTTT.

The chain is built from TRBV4-1 and TRBJ2-7; D call uncertain. CDR3 length equals 16 residues. Trimming shortened V by 0 bases and J by 1 base, and 13 bases separated the two germline ends. Looked up from germline, CDR1 is MGHRA and CDR2 is YSYEKL. CDR3 DNA sequence: TGCGCCAGCAGCCAAGACTCGAGCGAAAGGTCCTACGAGCAGTACTTC. It translates to CASSQDSSERSYEQYF.

The chain has TRBV3-1 (or the pseudogene TRBV3-2) and TRBJ1-1; weak D call: TRBD1 (5 bases). The germline V and J ends were trimmed by 1 base and 1 base, with 7 bases remaining between them. Germline V gene data show CDR1 as LGHDT and CDR2 as YNNKEL (reference sequence). The CDR3 length is 14 residues. CDR3 DNA sequence: TGTGCCAGCAGCCAAGGACAGCCGAACACTGAAGCTTTCTTT. This encodes CASSQGQPNTEAFF.

The chain has TRBV5-6 and TRBJ2-2; D is unresolved. The CDR3 sequence is 13 residues long. Germline loops: CDR1 SGHDT, CDR2 YYEEEE. Trimming shortened V by 1 base and J by 6 bases, and 7 bases separated the two germline ends. CDR3 nucleotides: TGTGCCAGCAGCTTGACGGGTCCCGGGGAGCTGTTTTTT. It is translated as CASSLTGPGELFF.

The chain links TRBV9 to TRBJ2-7, with D maybe TRBD2 (5 bases). This CDR3 has 13 amino acids. Germline assignment: CDR1 SGDLS and CDR2 YYNGEE. With 0 bases removed from V and 2 bases from J, the gap between germline ends came to 6 bases. The DNA of the CDR3 is TGTGCCAGCAGCGTAGACGGGGCCTACGAGCAGTACTTC. The encoded protein is CASSVDGAYEQYF. Looking up the rest from reference TRBV9 and TRBJ2-7 gives the full variable domain: DSGVTQTPKHLITATGQRVTLRCSPRSGDLSVYWYQQSLDQGLQFLIQYYNGEERAKGNILERFSAQQFPDLHSELNLSSLELGDSALYFCASSVDGAYEQYFGPGTRLTVT.

V gene TRBV6-2 or TRBV6-3 combines with J gene TRBJ2-1, with 11 bases aligning to TRBD2. With 5 bases clipped from V and 2 bases from J, the junction kept 2 bases outside the gene matches. The CDR3 loop spans 15 amino acids. The germline V gene encodes CDR1 MNHEY and CDR2 SVGEGT. CDR3 loop: CASSRLAGTYNEQFF. CDR3 sequence (DNA): TGTGCCAGCAGTAGACTAGCGGGGACCTACAATGAGCAGTTCTTC.